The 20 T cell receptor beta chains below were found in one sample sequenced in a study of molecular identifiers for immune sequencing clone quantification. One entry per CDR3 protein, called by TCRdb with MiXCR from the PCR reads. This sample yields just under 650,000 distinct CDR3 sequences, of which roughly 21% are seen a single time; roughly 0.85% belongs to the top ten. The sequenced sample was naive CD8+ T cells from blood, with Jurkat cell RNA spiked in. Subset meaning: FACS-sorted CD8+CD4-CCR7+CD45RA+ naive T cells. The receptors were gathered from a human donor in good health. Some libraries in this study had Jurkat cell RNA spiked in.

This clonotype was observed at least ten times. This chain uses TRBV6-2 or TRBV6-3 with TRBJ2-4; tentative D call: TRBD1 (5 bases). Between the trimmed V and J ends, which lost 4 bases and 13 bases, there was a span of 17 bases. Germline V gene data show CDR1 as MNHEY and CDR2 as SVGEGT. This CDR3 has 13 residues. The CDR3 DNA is TGTGCCAGCAGTTCCGGCAGTTGGGCAGGGCAGTACTTC. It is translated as CASSSGSWAGQYF.

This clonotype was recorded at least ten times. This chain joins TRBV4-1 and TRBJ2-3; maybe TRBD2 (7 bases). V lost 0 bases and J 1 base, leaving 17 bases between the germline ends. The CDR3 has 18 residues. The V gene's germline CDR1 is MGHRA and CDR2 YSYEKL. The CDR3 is CASSQDRTGGGGTDTQYF. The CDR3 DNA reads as TGCGCCAGCAGCCAAGATCGGACGGGGGGCGGAGGCACAGATACGCAGTATTTT.

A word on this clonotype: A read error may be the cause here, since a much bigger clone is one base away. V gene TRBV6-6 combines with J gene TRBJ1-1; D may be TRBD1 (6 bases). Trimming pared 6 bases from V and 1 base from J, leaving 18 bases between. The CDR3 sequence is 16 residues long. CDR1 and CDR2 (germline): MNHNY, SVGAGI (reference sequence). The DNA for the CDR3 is TGTGCCAGCAGCTCATATCAAGGGGGGACGAACACTGAAGCTTTCTTT. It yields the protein CASSSYQGGTNTEAFF.

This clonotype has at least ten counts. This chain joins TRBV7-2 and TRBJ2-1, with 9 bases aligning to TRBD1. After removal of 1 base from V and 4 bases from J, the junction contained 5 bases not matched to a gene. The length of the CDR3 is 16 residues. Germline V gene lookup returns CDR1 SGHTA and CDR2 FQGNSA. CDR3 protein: CASSLDYRGLYNEQFF. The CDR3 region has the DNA TGTGCCAGCAGCTTAGACTACAGGGGGCTGTACAATGAGCAGTTCTTC.

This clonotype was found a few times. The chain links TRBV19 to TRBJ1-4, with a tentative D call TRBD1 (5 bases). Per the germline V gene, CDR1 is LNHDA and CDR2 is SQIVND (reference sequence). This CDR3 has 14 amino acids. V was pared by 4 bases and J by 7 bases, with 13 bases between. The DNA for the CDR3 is TGTGCCAGTAGTAACGGGGGGTCAACTGAAAAACTGTTTTTT. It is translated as CASSNGGSTEKLFF.

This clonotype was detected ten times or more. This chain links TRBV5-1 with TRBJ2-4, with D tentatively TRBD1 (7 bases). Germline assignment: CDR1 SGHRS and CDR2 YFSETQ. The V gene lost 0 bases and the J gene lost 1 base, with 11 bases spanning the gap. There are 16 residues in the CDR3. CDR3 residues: CASSLEEGAAKNIQYF. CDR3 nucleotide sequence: TGCGCCAGCAGCTTGGAGGAGGGGGCGGCCAAAAACATTCAGTACTTC.

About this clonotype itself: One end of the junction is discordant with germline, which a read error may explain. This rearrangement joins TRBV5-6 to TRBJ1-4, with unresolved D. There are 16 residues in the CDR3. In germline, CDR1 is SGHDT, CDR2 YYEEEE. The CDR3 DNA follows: TGTGCCAGCAGCTTGGTTAGGGAAGGAGCTAATGAAAAACTGTCTTTT. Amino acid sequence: CASSLVREGANEKLSF.

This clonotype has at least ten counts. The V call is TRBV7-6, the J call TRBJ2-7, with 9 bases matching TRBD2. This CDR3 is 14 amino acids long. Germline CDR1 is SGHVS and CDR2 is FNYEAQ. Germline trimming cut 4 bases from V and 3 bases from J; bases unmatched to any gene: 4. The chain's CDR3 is CASSSSGGSYEQYF. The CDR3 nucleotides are TGTGCCAGCAGCTCGAGCGGGGGGAGCTACGAGCAGTACTTC.

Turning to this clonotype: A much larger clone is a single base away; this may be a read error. CDR3 coding DNA: TGTGCCAGCACCGGGGGGCTGTTTTTT. This sequence encodes CASTGGLFF. J is TRBJ2-2 and V is TRBV28; perhaps TRBD2 as D (6 bases). Germline values: CDR1 MDHEN, CDR2 SYDVKM. The CDR3 totals 9 residues.

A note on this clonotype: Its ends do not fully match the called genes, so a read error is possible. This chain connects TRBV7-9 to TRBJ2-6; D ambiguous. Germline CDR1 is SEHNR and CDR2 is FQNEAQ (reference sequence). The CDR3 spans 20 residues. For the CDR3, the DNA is TGTGCCAGCGGCTTAGTAGAAGGCAGACTGAAATACTCCGGGGCCAACGTCCTGACTTTC. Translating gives CASGLVEGRLKYSGANVLTF. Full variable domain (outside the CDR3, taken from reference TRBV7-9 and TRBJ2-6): DTGVSQNPRHKITKRGQNVTFRCDPISEHNRLYWYRQTLGQGPEFLTYFQNEAQLEKSRLLSDRFSAERPKGSFSTLEIQRTEQGDSAMYLCASGLVEGRLKYSGANVLTFGAGSRLTVL.

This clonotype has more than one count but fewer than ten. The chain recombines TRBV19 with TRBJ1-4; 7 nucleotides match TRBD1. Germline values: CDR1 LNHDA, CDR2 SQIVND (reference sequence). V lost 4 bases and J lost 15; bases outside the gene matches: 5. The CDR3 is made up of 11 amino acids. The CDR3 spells CASSRGDRMFF. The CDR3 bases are TGTGCCAGTAGTAGAGGGGACAGAATGTTTTTT.

The CDR3 is CATSRTSGGAYEQFF. The CDR3 nucleotides are TGTGCCACCAGCAGGACTAGCGGGGGGGCGTATGAGCAGTTCTTC. The V call is TRBV15, the J call TRBJ2-1; 14 nucleotides align to TRBD2. CDR3 length: 15 amino acids. With V trimmed by 3 bases and J by 8 bases, 3 bases remained unmatched. The germline CDR1 and CDR2 sequences are LNHNV and YYDKDF (reference sequence).

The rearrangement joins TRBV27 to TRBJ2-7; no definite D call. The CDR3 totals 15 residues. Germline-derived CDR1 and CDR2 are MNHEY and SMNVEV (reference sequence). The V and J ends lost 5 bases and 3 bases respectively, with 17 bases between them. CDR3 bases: TGTGCCAGCAGTCCTACTATCGGAACCTTCTACGAGCAGTACTTC. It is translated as CASSPTIGTFYEQYF.

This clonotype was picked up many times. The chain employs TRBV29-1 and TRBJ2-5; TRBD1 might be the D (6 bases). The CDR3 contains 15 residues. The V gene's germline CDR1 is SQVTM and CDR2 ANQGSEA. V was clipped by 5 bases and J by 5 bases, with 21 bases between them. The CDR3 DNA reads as TGCAGCGTTCTCCCTCGGACAGCCGGAGCGGAGACCCAGTACTTC. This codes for CSVLPRTAGAETQYF.

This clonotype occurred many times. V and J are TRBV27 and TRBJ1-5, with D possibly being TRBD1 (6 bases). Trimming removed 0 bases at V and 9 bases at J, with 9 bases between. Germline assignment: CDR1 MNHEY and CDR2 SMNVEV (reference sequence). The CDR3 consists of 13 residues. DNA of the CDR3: TGTGCCAGCAGTTTATCAGGGACAAGGCCCCAGCATTTT. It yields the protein CASSLSGTRPQHF.

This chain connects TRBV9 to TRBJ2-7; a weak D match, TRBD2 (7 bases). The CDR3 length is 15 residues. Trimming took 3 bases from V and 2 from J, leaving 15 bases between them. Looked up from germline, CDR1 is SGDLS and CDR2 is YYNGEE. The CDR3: CASSGGGGTTYEQYF. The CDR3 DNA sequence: TGTGCCAGCAGCGGGGGGGGAGGGACAACCTACGAGCAGTACTTC.

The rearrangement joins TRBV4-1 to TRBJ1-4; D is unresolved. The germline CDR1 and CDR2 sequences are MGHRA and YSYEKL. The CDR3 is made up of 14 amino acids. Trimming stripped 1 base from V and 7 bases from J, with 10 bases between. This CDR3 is CASSQVERGEKLFF. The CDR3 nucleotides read TGCGCCAGCAGCCAAGTGGAAAGAGGTGAAAAACTGTTTTTT.

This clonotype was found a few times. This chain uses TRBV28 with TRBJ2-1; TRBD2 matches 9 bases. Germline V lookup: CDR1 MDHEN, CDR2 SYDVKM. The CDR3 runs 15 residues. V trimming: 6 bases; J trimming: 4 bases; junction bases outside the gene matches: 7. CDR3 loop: CASRPGLAIYNEQFF. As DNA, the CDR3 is TGTGCCAGCAGACCCGGACTAGCGATTTACAATGAGCAGTTCTTC.

The CDR3 DNA is TGCGCCAGCAGCCAAGCCCAGCTGGTTAATTCACCCCTCCACTTT. It yields the protein CASSQAQLVNSPLHF. The chain links TRBV4-1 to TRBJ1-6; D unclear. In germline, CDR1 is MGHRA, CDR2 YSYEKL. Between the trimmed V and J ends, which lost 1 base and 6 bases, there was a span of 10 bases. The CDR3 runs 15 residues.

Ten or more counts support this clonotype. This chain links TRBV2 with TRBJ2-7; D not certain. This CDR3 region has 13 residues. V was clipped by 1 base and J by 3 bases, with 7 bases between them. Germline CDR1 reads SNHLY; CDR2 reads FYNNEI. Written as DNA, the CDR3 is TGTGCCAGCAGTGAAGGGTCCCGCTACGAGCAGTACTTC. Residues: CASSEGSRYEQYF.